The clone carrying this T cell receptor (beta chain) occurred once. Antigen specificity is unknown. This record belongs to a study of cytomegalovirus exposure and HLA in healthy donors. At the level of the study: A prior study identified roughly 110 million unique TCR beta sequences from about 180 million T cells.

CDR1 is SGHVS and CDR2 is FNYEAQ in the germline V gene. Trimming took 6 bases from V and 2 from J; bases not matched to a gene: 5. This CDR3 comprises 15 residues. Vbeta (60) and Jbeta (13) primers were used in the PCR. This table comes from immunoSEQ multiplex PCR, and its TCRdb copy is limited to in-frame clones, with some not included. The data contain some 140,000 clones, over 60% of them seen just once; the ten biggest clones take up less than 1.5%. Study conclusions and caveats: The authors later linked a missense DCLRE1C variant to TCR beta V- and J-gene trimming. Most subjects' HLA-A and HLA-B alleles were reportedly predicted from TCR beta sequences.

Sequenced: PBMCs. The rearrangement uses TRBV7-6 and TRBJ2-5; TRBD1 matches 11 bases. The source is a male donor in good health and CMV-seropositive. For the CDR3, the DNA is TGTGCCAGCAGGAGAGGACAGGGGGCACAAGAGACCCAGTACTTC. Protein: CASRRGQGAQETQYF.